This T cell receptor (beta chain) stems from a study of early T cells in non-severe SARS-CoV-2 infection. Study-level background: Bulk RNA isolated from unsorted whole blood underwent sequencing; chains were not paired.

Worth noting for this clonotype: No antigen is known for it.

Whole-study findings and limits: VDJdb matching, biased toward anti-spike CD8 responses, missed private and CD4 specificities.

The V gene end was trimmed by 4 bases and the J gene end by 6 bases; junction bases not matched to a gene: 7. Per the germline V gene, CDR1 is SQVTM and CDR2 is ANQGSEA. There are 15 residues in the CDR3. Individual cDNA molecules each received unique molecular identifiers attached to them. Using its own MiXCR run on the 5' RACE reads, TCRdb lists one record per CDR3 protein. The sample yields over 20,000 distinct CDR3 sequences, more than 4.5% seen once. The gene calls are TRBV29-1 and TRBJ2-3; 13 positions match TRBD2. This receptor was taken from an adult who was a healthcare worker with PCR-confirmed SARS-CoV-2 infection or an uninfected control (not recorded which). The sequenced sample consisted of whole blood. This chain's CDR3 is CSVGLAGGAWDTQYF. For the CDR3, the DNA is TGCAGCGTTGGACTAGCGGGGGGAGCATGGGATACGCAGTATTTT.